The 23 T cell receptor beta chains below were found in one sample sequenced in a study of human T cells and chemical hapten exposure. Time point reported: patch test 3, about 24 weeks after DPC sensitization. Treatment specified: therapeutic diphenylcyclopropenone sensitization with weekly scalp DPC. TCRdb re-analysed the RACE reads in MiXCR, keeping a single row per CDR3 protein. Here the sample spans around 150,000 distinct CDR3 sequences, about 30% being singletons. Sequencing used whole blood, obtained in connection with sensitization to the hapten diphenylcyclopropenone (DPC). These TCRs come from a woman younger than 30 with alopecia areata. Some clones in this sample may be carry-over from other donors' samples.

This clonotype was seen a handful of times. V is TRBV5-1 and J is TRBJ2-7; 7 bases agree with TRBD1. The CDR3 length is 14 residues. With V trimmed by 4 bases and J by 0 bases, 4 bases remained unmatched. In germline, CDR1 is SGHRS, CDR2 YFSETQ. The CDR3 sequence is CASSVTGSSYEQYF. The CDR3 nucleotides read TGCGCCAGCAGCGTGACAGGGAGCTCCTACGAGCAGTACTTC.

This clonotype has a handful of counts. V is TRBV20-1 and J is TRBJ1-5, with D uncertain. The V end was cut by 5 bases, the J end by 8 bases, with 13 bases between. From germline, CDR1 is DFQATT and CDR2 SNEGSKA (reference sequence). The CDR3 spans 12 residues. CDR3 nucleotide sequence: TGCAGTGCTGGGATCCCTGGGGAGCCCCAGCATTTT. Amino acid sequence: CSAGIPGEPQHF.

The chain carries TRBV2 and TRBJ2-5; D ambiguous. The CDR3 length is 12 residues. Germline V gene lookup returns CDR1 SNHLY and CDR2 FYNNEI. V lost 2 bases and J lost 6, with 7 bases in between. CDR3 bases: TGTGCCAGCAGTGAATCCTGGCAGACCCAGTACTTC. Protein product: CASSESWQTQYF.

DNA of the CDR3: TGCGCCAGCAGCTTTACGGACCCCACCTACGAGCAGTACTTC. It specifies CASSFTDPTYEQYF. This sequence joins TRBV5-1 and TRBJ2-7, with no clear D. Deletions cut 2 bases from V and 2 bases from J, with 11 bases between. The CDR3 spans 14 residues. Germline lookup yields CDR1 SGHRS and CDR2 YFSETQ. Drawing the rest from reference TRBV5-1 and TRBJ2-7, the complete variable domain is KAGVTQTPRYLIKTRGQQVTLSCSPISGHRSVSWYQQTPGQGLQFLFEYFSETQRNKGNFPGRFSGRQFSNSRSEMNVSTLELGDSALYLCASSFTDPTYEQYFGPGTRLTVT.

The chain uses TRBV29-1 and TRBJ1-2; D is ambiguous. V was trimmed by 6 bases and J by 1 base, leaving 6 bases between them. The length of the CDR3 is 11 residues. The germline V gene has CDR1 SQVTM and CDR2 ANQGSEA. For the CDR3, the DNA is TGCAGCGTCCCCCGTAACTATGGCTACACCTTC. Translation: CSVPRNYGYTF.

The genes are TRBV6-5 and TRBJ2-1; maybe TRBD2 (5 bases). V lost 2 bases and J 9 bases, leaving 11 bases between the germline ends. This CDR3 has 13 residues. Germline V gene sequence: CDR1 MNHEY, CDR2 SVGAGI. The DNA for the CDR3 is TGTGCCAGCAGTTACCTTGAGGGCAGTGAGCAGTTCTTC. This translates into CASSYLEGSEQFF.

This clonotype came up a few times. The chain employs TRBV7-2 and TRBJ2-2; a possible D gene is TRBD1 (6 bases). The CDR3 covers 16 residues. Trimming cost V 5 bases and J 5 bases, with 18 bases left between them. CDR1 is SGHTA, CDR2 FQGNSA, per germline. DNA for the CDR3: TGTGCCAGCAGCAAACTATTGACAGGCCGGACCGGGGAGCTGTTTTTT. This translates into CASSKLLTGRTGELFF.

This clonotype came up a few times. The chain combines TRBV7-6 with TRBJ2-2; perhaps TRBD1 as D (6 bases). The CDR3 has 17 residues. Trimming took 5 bases from V and 4 from J, leaving 20 bases between them. Germline V gene lookup returns CDR1 SGHVS and CDR2 FNYEAQ. The CDR3 protein is CASSPRHREYGTGELFF. For the CDR3, the DNA is TGTGCCAGCAGCCCAAGGCACAGGGAGTATGGCACCGGGGAGCTGTTTTTT.

The sample holds one count of this clonotype. The chain combines TRBV7-2 with TRBJ2-1; tentative D call: TRBD1 (6 bases). Germline V gives CDR1 SGHTA, CDR2 FQGNSA. The CDR3 length is 13 residues. V lost 8 bases and J lost 6, with 14 bases in between. Written as DNA, the CDR3 is TGTGCCAGCCCCCCGAAAGGGGGCAATGAGCAGTTCTTC. The encoded protein is CASPPKGGNEQFF.

This clonotype has only a few counts. The rearrangement joins TRBV4-1 to TRBJ1-5; no clear D gene. V was cut by 6 bases and J by 0 bases, with 12 bases left in between. The germline V gene encodes CDR1 MGHRA and CDR2 YSYEKL. The CDR3 is made up of 15 amino acids. CDR3 residues: CASSPVGVSNQPQHF. CDR3 sequence (DNA): TGCGCCAGCAGTCCCGTCGGGGTTAGCAATCAGCCCCAGCATTTT.

The chain uses TRBV7-6 and TRBJ1-5; D is uncertain. The CDR3 totals 15 residues. V was clipped by 1 base and J by 7 bases, with 14 bases between them. Germline V gives CDR1 SGHVS, CDR2 FNYEAQ. Written as DNA, the CDR3 is TGTGCCAGCAGCTTAGGGGTAGCCCCGGGGCAGCCCCAGCATTTT. This sequence encodes CASSLGVAPGQPQHF.

There are a few counts of this clonotype. The V gene is TRBV29-1, the J gene TRBJ2-1; D gene ambiguous. Looked up from germline, CDR1 is SQVTM and CDR2 is ANQGSEA. V gave up 7 bases and J gave up 6 bases, with 16 bases separating them. CDR3 length equals 13 residues. The CDR3 nucleotides read TGCAGCGCTAAAATACTTACTACCAATGAGCAGTTCTTC. Protein product: CSAKILTTNEQFF.

The rearrangement uses TRBV5-6 and TRBJ2-1; TRBD2 aligns across 15 bases. V lost 3 bases and J lost 10; bases outside the gene matches: 5. This CDR3 is built from 15 residues. Germline V gene lookup returns CDR1 SGHDT and CDR2 YYEEEE. CDR3 sequence: CASSWTSGRAKEQFF. The CDR3 nucleotides read TGTGCCAGCAGCTGGACTAGCGGGAGGGCCAAGGAGCAGTTCTTC. Full variable domain (outside the CDR3, taken from reference TRBV5-6 and TRBJ2-1): DAGVTQSPTHLIKTRGQQVTLRCSPKSGHDTVSWYQQALGQGPQFIFQYYEEEERQRGNFPDRFSGHQFPNYSSELNVNALLLGDSALYLCASSWTSGRAKEQFFGPGTRLTVL.

The chain has TRBV7-2 and TRBJ2-4; the D is unclear. Germline CDR1 reads SGHTA; CDR2 reads FQGNSA. With 1 base removed from V and 13 bases from J, the gap between germline ends came to 11 bases. CDR3 length: 12 amino acids. The DNA of the CDR3 is TGTGCCAGCAGCTTAGATTCGTCTGGACAGTACTTC. Translating it yields CASSLDSSGQYF.

V is TRBV7-9 and J is TRBJ1-1; perhaps TRBD1 as D (6 bases). CDR1 and CDR2 (germline): SEHNR, FQNEAQ (reference sequence). The CDR3 has 16 amino acids. The ends were cut back, 4 bases at V and 1 base at J, with 16 bases in the middle. CDR3 sequence reads: CASSSTRRGSNTEAFF. CDR3 sequence (DNA): TGTGCCAGCAGCTCCACGAGGAGGGGGTCGAACACTGAAGCTTTCTTT.

There are a few counts of this clonotype. The chain employs TRBV20-1 and TRBJ2-7, with TRBD2 matching over 11 bases. The length of the CDR3 is 16 residues. The junction had 10 bases not matched to a gene; V was cut back by 6 bases and J by 0 bases. CDR1 is DFQATT and CDR2 is SNEGSKA in the germline V gene (reference sequence). CDR3 region: CSARRLAGGSSYEQYF. In DNA form, the CDR3 reads TGCAGTGCCAGACGCCTAGCGGGGGGTAGCTCCTACGAGCAGTACTTC.

V and J are TRBV9 and TRBJ1-3; D is undetermined. CDR3 length equals 15 residues. Trimming took 4 bases from V and 0 from J, leaving 11 bases between them. Looked up from germline, CDR1 is SGDLS and CDR2 is YYNGEE. Here the CDR3 DNA reads TGTGCCAGCAGCTCCACGGGTTCCTCTGGAAACACCATATATTTT. This codes for CASSSTGSSGNTIYF.

This clonotype was seen a handful of times. The chain joins TRBV29-1 to TRBJ2-7; the match to TRBD1 covers 8 bases. Trimming removed 6 bases from V and 9 bases from J; junction bases left unmatched: 4. The CDR3 has 10 amino acids. CDR1 and CDR2 from the germline V gene are SQVTM and ANQGSEA. The CDR3 DNA sequence: TGCAGCGTCTACGACAGGGGGCAGTACTTC. Residues: CSVYDRGQYF.

A few counts support this clonotype. The chain combines TRBV29-1 with TRBJ2-7, with TRBD1 matching 7 bases. The germline V gene encodes CDR1 SQVTM and CDR2 ANQGSEA. The CDR3 runs 13 residues. Germline trimming cut 4 bases from V and 4 bases from J; bases unmatched to any gene: 7. This CDR3 reads CSVAGTVLYEQYF. The CDR3 DNA reads TGCAGCGTTGCCGGGACAGTTCTTTACGAGCAGTACTTC.

This clonotype was seen only a few times. The genes are TRBV7-2 and TRBJ2-7; 7 bases are a match to TRBD1. Germline V lookup: CDR1 SGHTA, CDR2 FQGNSA. This CDR3 has 14 amino acids. J was trimmed by 3 bases and V by 5 bases; bases with no gene match: 7. CDR3 protein: CASSPGQAFYEQYF. The CDR3 DNA reads as TGTGCCAGCAGCCCTGGACAGGCTTTCTACGAGCAGTACTTC.

This clonotype was picked up a small number of times. The CDR3 DNA reads TGCGCCAGCAGCCGACAGGGCTCTGGAAACACCATATATTTT. It codes for CASSRQGSGNTIYF. The chain is built from TRBV4-3 and TRBJ1-3; 7 bases agree with TRBD1. This CDR3 is built from 14 residues. Germline values: CDR1 LGHNA, CDR2 YSLEER. V gave up 4 bases and J gave up 0 bases; unmatched junction bases: 0.

This clonotype was detected ten times or more. The rearrangement links TRBV12-3 or TRBV12-4 to TRBJ1-2; D gene ambiguous. The CDR3 is 12 residues long. Trimming removed 0 bases from V and 4 bases from J, with 3 bases in between. CDR3 loop: CASSLATYGYTF. DNA for the CDR3: TGTGCCAGCAGTTTAGCGACCTATGGCTACACCTTC.

This clonotype was recorded at least ten times. This sequence joins TRBV18 and TRBJ1-2; TRBD1 aligns across 8 bases. CDR1 and CDR2 from the germline V gene are KGHSH and LQKENI. This CDR3 region has 14 residues. Trimming took 3 bases from V and 1 from J; bases not matched to a gene: 1. The CDR3 protein is CASSPGQVNYGYTF. Here the CDR3 DNA reads TGTGCCAGCTCACCGGGACAGGTTAACTATGGCTACACCTTC.